One T cell receptor (beta chain) is described in this entry. The sample belongs to a study of blood T cell repertoires in COVID-19. As for the study in general: Acute and convalescent COVID-19 specimens originated in the United States, Italy and Spain. T cells, B-cell-depleted T cells, or PBMCs supplied cDNA or gDNA.

Followed over time, Seattle patients had been enrolled while infection was active. Trimming removed 0 bases at V and 3 bases at J, with 10 bases between. Germline V gives CDR1 MGHRA, CDR2 YSYEKL. The CDR3 is 15 residues long. Authors' analysis steps: It was from reference gene primer amplification that nucleated cell counts were estimated. Method: immunoSEQ multiplex PCR; TCRdb's copy keeps in-frame clones and lacks some. V, J and clone size are taken as reported in that table, and D and trimming were inferred from the DNA itself. The sample consists of 250,000 to 400,000 clones, around 89% of them appearing once.

This chain uses TRBV4-1 with TRBJ2-3, with a tentative D call TRBD2 (5 bases). The TCR was taken from a woman aged 25 to 39 with COVID-19, enrolled during active disease. Sequencing was performed on peripheral blood. CDR3 amino acids: CASSQEERGTDTQYF. In DNA form, the CDR3 reads TGCGCCAGCAGCCAAGAAGAAAGAGGGACAGATACGCAGTATTTT.